This TCR beta chain is from a study of blood T cell repertoires in COVID-19. Study-level information: Researchers got acute and convalescent COVID-19 samples from the United States, Italy and Spain.

Per the original data handling: The authors estimated nucleated cell counts from reference gene primer amplification. Clones were sequenced by immunoSEQ multiplex PCR, and TCRdb holds only the in-frame ones, with some missing. From that table come the V and J calls and clone size; the DNA was used to work out D and trimming. The table has approximately 150,000 clones, 80% to 90% seen once. Between the trimmed V and J ends, which lost 5 bases and 5 bases, there was a span of 17 bases. The germline gives CDR1 KGHDR, CDR2 SFDVKD. This CDR3 contains 15 residues. This clone appeared once. Sequenced: peripheral blood. The V call is TRBV24-1, the J call TRBJ1-1, with a possible D match to TRBD1 (5 bases). The sequence came from a woman in her forties or fifties with acute or convalescent COVID-19. The CDR3 DNA reads as TGTGCCACCAGTGGGGCTCAGGGAGGTTTTACTGAAGCTTTCTTT. This codes for CATSGAQGGFTEAFF.